Listed here is a single TCR beta chain. Its antigen remains unknown. The data belong to a study of T cells after posttransplantation cyclophosphamide. Findings and limits, study-wide: Later post-transplant blood repertoires were often dominated by donor CD8+ memory clones. TRB overlap between skin or GI tissue T cells and blood was limited.

V lost 3 bases, J lost 2 bases, and 12 bases stayed unmatched. Germline V gene lookup returns CDR1 MNHNS and CDR2 SASEGT. The CDR3 totals 18 residues. The protocol was immunoSEQ multiplex PCR, while the TCRdb copy is restricted to in-frame clones and leaves out a portion. The data hold approximately 47,000 clones, with 92% observed a single time. V is TRBV6-1 and J is TRBJ2-1, with TRBD1 matching over 8 bases. The receptor was derived from a woman aged 50 to 65 in good health and a related stem cell transplant donor. The sequenced sample was PBMCs. This CDR3 reads CASSEGRTGISPYNEQFF. The CDR3 DNA reads as TGTGCCAGCAGTGAGGGACGGACAGGGATAAGTCCCTACAATGAGCAGTTCTTC.